The clone carrying this T cell receptor (beta chain) was counted many times. What it binds is unknown. Germline V CDR1 and CDR2: DFQATT, SNEGSKA (reference sequence). The CDR3 length is 12 residues. The V end was cut by 5 bases, the J end by 12 bases, with 17 bases between. This specimen comes from a study of identical twins. Broader study findings: Reduced insertions were recorded for abundant cord blood beta clonotypes, with no such pattern in memory repertoires. Among beta out-of-frame sequences, excess sharing between twins appeared weaker. One should note that invariant MAIT and iNKT cells could partly confound zero-insertion analyses.

Each cDNA held unique molecular identifiers, and template switching gave it a universal primer site. TCRdb fed the 5' RACE reads into MiXCR, producing one record per CDR3 protein. The profile shows about 240,000 distinct CDR3 sequences, over 9.5% of them singletons. This rearrangement joins TRBV20-1 to TRBJ2-1; D possibly matches TRBD1 or TRBD2 (8 bases each). This TCR was sampled from a man aged 45-65 years in good health. The sample was memory T cells sorted from blood. The CDR3 is CSAHRQGTRQFF. CDR3 DNA sequence: TGCAGTGCTCACCGACAGGGGACTAGGCAGTTCTTC.